Following are 11 T cell receptor beta chains from one sample sequenced in a study of shared clonotypes between healthy human individuals. Sequencing was performed with immunoSEQ multiplex PCR; in TCRdb, only in-frame clones are kept and a portion is missing. The table shows about 680,000 clones, with 55% to 85% occurring only once. The sequencing sample was made of memory CD4+ T cells sorted from blood. The subset is: CD45RA-negative fraction. These receptors were collected from a woman aged 25 to 39 in good health.

This clone was seen many times. It is unclear where the CDR3 begins or ends on the DNA, so no DNA is shown, and the CDR3 is as TCRdb lists it. This sequence joins TRBV6-4 and TRBJ2-1; TRBD2 was called by the table and not checked on the DNA. Per the germline V gene, CDR1 is MRHNA and CDR2 is SNTAGT. The CDR3 is 16 residues long, ends included. CDR3 region: CASSDSSRDFGNEQFF.

In this sample, this clone turned up once. This chain uses TRBV11-2 with TRBJ2-3; possible D gene TRBD2, 5 bases. Germline loops: CDR1 SGHAT, CDR2 FQNNGV. The CDR3 loop spans 14 amino acids. Trimming cost V 5 bases and J 6 bases, with 15 bases left between them. CDR3: CASSLGREGDTQYF. The CDR3, as DNA: TGTGCCAGCAGCCTAGGACGGGAAGGTGATACGCAGTATTTT.

The chain uses TRBV28 and TRBJ2-5; 9 positions match TRBD1. Germline V CDR1 and CDR2: MDHEN, SYDVKM. Trimming removed 3 bases from V and 5 bases from J; junction bases left unmatched: 7. The CDR3 is 15 amino acids. CDR3 sequence (DNA): TGTGCCAGCAGTTTCCAAGGACAGGGGCAGGAGACCCAGTACTTC. Protein product: CASSFQGQGQETQYF.

The chain carries TRBV6-5 and TRBJ2-2; 11 bases are shared with TRBD2. Per the germline V gene, CDR1 is MNHEY and CDR2 is SVGAGI. Trimming took 11 bases from V and 3 from J; bases not matched to a gene: 5. The CDR3 length is 14 residues. CDR3 bases: TGTGCCGTAACTAGCGGGAGTGACACCGGGGAGCTGTTTTTT. Translation: CAVTSGSDTGELFF.

V gene TRBV19 combines with J gene TRBJ2-5; 15 nucleotides line up with TRBD2. J was trimmed by 6 bases and V by 7 bases; bases with no gene match: 12. The CDR3 totals 17 residues. Germline CDR1 reads LNHDA; CDR2 reads SQIVND (reference sequence). This chain's CDR3 is CASNAGTSGRTGKTQYF. DNA for the CDR3: TGTGCCAGTAATGCCGGGACTAGCGGGAGGACAGGGAAGACCCAGTACTTC.

The chain carries TRBV7-2 and TRBJ1-1; D uncertain. This CDR3 has 15 amino acids. V was shortened by 2 bases and J by 6 bases, with 16 bases between the two germline ends. The germline CDR1 and CDR2 sequences are SGHTA and FQGNSA. Here the CDR3 reads CASSLMSGRGAEAFF. In DNA, the CDR3 is TGTGCCAGCAGCTTAATGTCGGGTCGCGGGGCTGAAGCTTTCTTT.

On this clone itself: Other DNA sequences of this sample code for an identical CDR3. This rearrangement joins TRBV19 to TRBJ2-2; a weak D match, TRBD2 (6 bases). Trimming took off 1 base at V and 2 bases at J, with 8 bases between the two ends. Germline CDR1 is LNHDA and CDR2 is SQIVND (reference sequence). The CDR3 is made up of 15 amino acids. The chain's CDR3 is CASSIGAGNTGELFF. The CDR3 region has the DNA TGTGCCAGTAGTATAGGGGCGGGAAACACCGGGGAGCTGTTTTTT.

In DNA, the CDR3 is TGTGCCAGCAGCCTAAAAAGGCGGGGCTACACCTTC. Encoded protein: CASSLKRRGYTF. The chain employs TRBV21-1 and TRBJ1-2. TRBV21-1 is recorded as a pseudogene. The CDR3 sequence is 12 residues long.

This clone is a singleton in its sample. This chain links TRBV30 with TRBJ2-1; TRBD2 aligns across 9 bases. This CDR3 has 15 residues. Germline V CDR1 and CDR2: GTSNPN, SVGIG (reference sequence). The trim removed 1 base at V and 8 bases at J, leaving 9 bases unmatched. Written as DNA, the CDR3 is TGTGCCTGGAGTGCCCCCGGGACTAGCTGGTATGAGCAGTTCTTC. This translates into CAWSAPGTSWYEQFF.

The chain links TRBV7-3 to TRBJ2-7; 11 bases agree with TRBD1. Germline loops: CDR1 SGHTA, CDR2 FQGTGA. V shed 4 bases and J 2 bases; nucleotides not matched to a gene: 7. CDR3 size: 16 residues. Written as DNA, the CDR3 is TGTGCCAGCAGCTCCTCTGGGACAGGGGGTACCTACGAGCAGTACTTC. Residues: CASSSSGTGGTYEQYF.

This rearrangement joins TRBV7-9 to TRBJ2-5; TRBD1 matches 11 bases. The CDR3 covers 15 residues. Germline V gene data show CDR1 as SEHNR and CDR2 as FQNEAQ (reference sequence). The V segment lost 5 bases and the J segment 5 bases; nucleotides outside the gene matches: 7. The CDR3 reads CASSTPDRGLETQYF. The CDR3 DNA follows: TGTGCCAGCAGCACCCCGGACAGGGGGCTGGAGACCCAGTACTTC.